The 22 T cell receptor beta chains below were found in one sample sequenced in a study of T cells after yellow fever vaccination. TCRdb processed the 5' RACE reads anew with MiXCR; each CDR3 protein has one entry. The table has about 22,000 distinct CDR3 sequences, roughly 5% seen once. The sequences come from PBMCs, either bulk or a sorted T-cell subset (CD4+, CD8+, memory, or dextramer-sorted; not recorded which), collected roughly 45 days after the first yellow fever vaccination. The receptors were sampled from a man aged 18-30 years who received the YFV17D yellow fever vaccine.

At least ten counts were recorded for this clonotype. The chain links TRBV7-2 to TRBJ2-5, with a weak D call TRBD1 (5 bases). The CDR3 spans 14 residues. The germline V and J ends were trimmed by 1 base and 7 bases, with 13 bases remaining between them. Per germline, CDR1 SGHTA and CDR2 FQGNSA. CDR3 protein: CASSLVSQDGTQYF. The DNA of the CDR3 is TGTGCCAGCAGCTTAGTTTCACAGGATGGGACCCAGTACTTC.

This clonotype was recorded at least ten times. V usage is TRBV20-1 and J usage is TRBJ1-6; possibly TRBD1 for D (6 bases). V was clipped by 6 bases and J by 1 base, with 13 bases between them. The length of the CDR3 is 15 residues. Per the germline V gene, CDR1 is DFQATT and CDR2 is SNEGSKA (reference sequence). CDR3 loop: CSAGLRGSYNSPLHF. As DNA, the CDR3 is TGCAGTGCGGGGCTTAGGGGGTCCTATAATTCACCCCTCCACTTT.

This clonotype was picked up many times. The V gene is TRBV12-3 or TRBV12-4, the J gene TRBJ1-2; no clear D gene. The CDR3 is 16 amino acids. Trimming cost V 3 bases and J 8 bases, with 22 bases left between them. This CDR3 is CASSFVHSRPSGGYTF. CDR3 sequence (DNA): TGTGCCAGCAGTTTTGTCCACTCTCGGCCCTCGGGGGGCTACACCTTC.

This clonotype was seen many times. The rearrangement links TRBV4-1 to TRBJ1-6, with a possible D match to TRBD1 (5 bases). In germline, CDR1 is MGHRA, CDR2 YSYEKL. CDR3 length equals 15 residues. Trimming pared 0 bases from V and 9 bases from J, leaving 12 bases between. The CDR3 loop is CASSQEEGWISPLHF. The CDR3 bases are TGCGCCAGCAGCCAAGAGGAGGGGTGGATTTCACCCCTCCACTTT.

This clonotype was seen ten or more times. This chain uses TRBV2 with TRBJ1-5, with 12 bases fitting TRBD1. The CDR3 contains 15 residues. Germline V lookup: CDR1 SNHLY, CDR2 FYNNEI. The ends lost 4 bases at V and 9 bases at J; junction bases unmatched: 7. In DNA, the CDR3 is TGTGCCAGCAGTGCGACCGGGACAGGGGGCTTGCCCCAGCATTTT. Translation: CASSATGTGGLPQHF.

This clonotype was seen many times. The V and J genes are TRBV5-1 and TRBJ2-1; TRBD1 matches at 12 bases. The V segment lost 4 bases and the J segment 10 bases; nucleotides outside the gene matches: 6. The CDR3 covers 14 residues. The germline V gene has CDR1 SGHRS and CDR2 YFSETQ. The CDR3 bases are TGCGCCAGCAGCCCCGGGACAGGGGGCAGCGAGCAGTTCTTC. It is translated as CASSPGTGGSEQFF.

This clonotype was seen at least ten times. The chain combines TRBV6-4 with TRBJ1-2, with D unclear. The CDR3 extends over 13 amino acids. Trimming removed 0 bases at V and 4 bases at J, with 6 bases between. Per germline, CDR1 MRHNA and CDR2 SNTAGT. The DNA for the CDR3 is TGTGCCAGCAGTGACTCGGGCAGCTATGGCTACACCTTC. This encodes CASSDSGSYGYTF.

This clonotype was seen ten or more times. V and J are TRBV6-5 and TRBJ1-2, with D possibly matching TRBD1 (6 bases). Germline V gives CDR1 MNHEY, CDR2 SVGAGI. The CDR3 extends over 15 amino acids. V shed 5 bases and J shed 3 bases, with 16 bases lying between them. As DNA, the CDR3 is TGTGCCAGCAGTAATTACAGGGAGGGGCACTATGGCTACACCTTC. As protein: CASSNYREGHYGYTF.

Within the sample, this clonotype is medium-sized. The chain combines TRBV12-3 or TRBV12-4 with TRBJ1-6, with no clear D. This CDR3 contains 12 residues. The V and J ends lost 5 bases and 11 bases respectively, with 10 bases between them. The CDR3 DNA is TGTGCCAGCAGTAACCCACCCGCACCCCTCCACTTT. Translated: CASSNPPAPLHF.

This clonotype was found many times. This sequence joins TRBV7-8 and TRBJ1-6; D gene uncertain. Germline V CDR1 and CDR2: SGHVS, FQNEAQ. The length of the CDR3 is 18 residues. The V end lost 5 bases, the J end lost 0 bases, and 17 bases lay between the germline ends. The chain's CDR3 is CASSTNTGESSYNSPLHF. CDR3 nucleotide sequence: TGTGCCAGCAGCACCAATACCGGGGAGAGCTCCTATAATTCACCCCTCCACTTT.

This clonotype was recorded many times. The chain links TRBV5-1 to TRBJ2-1; D is undetermined. From germline, CDR1 is SGHRS and CDR2 YFSETQ. The length of the CDR3 is 12 residues. V lost 0 bases, J lost 10 bases, and 8 bases lay in between. The CDR3 spells CASSLAGPEQFF. CDR3 nucleotide sequence: TGCGCCAGCAGCTTGGCGGGTCCGGAGCAGTTCTTC. The variable domain in full, completed from reference TRBV5-1 and TRBJ2-1, reads KAGVTQTPRYLIKTRGQQVTLSCSPISGHRSVSWYQQTPGQGLQFLFEYFSETQRNKGNFPGRFSGRQFSNSRSEMNVSTLELGDSALYLCASSLAGPEQFFGPGTRLTVL.

In its sample, this clonotype was seen many times. The chain employs TRBV7-2 and TRBJ2-2; 8 bases agree with TRBD1. V was clipped by 5 bases and J by 5 bases; unmatched bases: 7. CDR3 length: 15 residues. The germline CDR1 and CDR2 sequences are SGHTA and FQGNSA. The CDR3 reads CASSNRDRMTGELFF. The CDR3, as DNA: TGTGCCAGCAGCAACCGGGACAGGATGACCGGGGAGCTGTTTTTT.

This clonotype rates as medium-sized. The V call is TRBV6-5, the J call TRBJ1-1, with TRBD1 as a possible D gene (6 bases). The CDR3 runs 13 residues. Per germline, CDR1 MNHEY and CDR2 SVGAGI. V lost 6 bases and J lost 4, with 12 bases in between. The CDR3 bases are TGTGCCAGCAGAAAGGGGGGGAGCACTGAAGCTTTCTTT. Translated, it gives CASRKGGSTEAFF.

There are many counts of this clonotype. The rearrangement links TRBV25-1 to TRBJ2-1; 14 bases agree with TRBD2. J gave up 9 bases and V 4 bases, and 17 bases lay outside the gene matches. Germline values: CDR1 MGHDK, CDR2 SYGVNS. This CDR3 region has 19 residues. The CDR3, as DNA: TGTGCCAGCAGTGTGTTGACTAGCGGGGGGGCAAGCCCCTTTGGTGAGCAGTTCTTC. Amino acid sequence: CASSVLTSGGASPFGEQFF. The full variable domain, with the rest looked up from reference TRBV25-1 and TRBJ2-1, is EADIYQTPRYLVIGTGKKITLECSQTMGHDKMYWYQQDPGMELHLIHYSYGVNSTEKGDLSSESTVSRIRTEHFPLTLESARPSHTSQYLCASSVLTSGGASPFGEQFFGPGTRLTVL.

This clonotype has a count of ten or more. The CDR3 here is CASRGQGRSYEQYF. In DNA form, the CDR3 reads TGTGCCAGCAGGGGACAGGGGAGGTCCTACGAGCAGTACTTC. The rearrangement links TRBV6-1 to TRBJ2-7; 10 nucleotides line up with TRBD1. This CDR3 contains 14 residues. Per germline, CDR1 MNHNS and CDR2 SASEGT. The junction had 3 bases not matched to a gene; V was cut back by 6 bases and J by 1 base.

This clonotype showed up many times. The rearrangement joins TRBV3-1 to TRBJ1-6; D is uncertain. Germline lookup yields CDR1 LGHDT and CDR2 YNNKEL (reference sequence). The CDR3 covers 17 residues. The germline V and J ends were trimmed by 1 base and 7 bases, with 17 bases remaining between them. In DNA, the CDR3 is TGTGCCAGCAGCCAAGCAAATGTGAACAGCCCGAATTCACCCCTCCACTTT. Amino acids: CASSQANVNSPNSPLHF.

This clonotype has a count of ten or more. The V and J genes are TRBV9 and TRBJ2-1, with 7 bases identical to TRBD2. Trimming at V came to 4 bases and at J to 6 bases, leaving 4 bases not matched to a gene. CDR1 is SGDLS, CDR2 YYNGEE, per germline. CDR3 length: 13 amino acids. CDR3 coding DNA: TGTGCCAGCAGCCTCAGCGGGGCCAATGAGCAGTTCTTC. Residues: CASSLSGANEQFF.

This chain's CDR3 is CASSIAPTGIDEQYF. In nucleotides, the CDR3 is TGTGCCAGCTCCATTGCGCCGACAGGTATTGACGAGCAGTACTTC. The chain is built from TRBV2 and TRBJ2-7; a possible D gene is TRBD1 (6 bases). With 8 bases removed from V and 5 bases from J, the gap between germline ends came to 22 bases. There are 15 residues in the CDR3. Looked up from germline, CDR1 is SNHLY and CDR2 is FYNNEI.

This clonotype has a count of ten or more. The J gene is TRBJ1-1, the V gene TRBV6-5, with D unresolved. Deletions cut 2 bases from V and 6 bases from J, with 10 bases between. CDR3 length equals 13 residues. Germline V lookup: CDR1 MNHEY, CDR2 SVGAGI. The CDR3 here is CASSYPGRAEAFF. Here the CDR3 DNA reads TGTGCCAGCAGTTACCCCGGGCGCGCTGAAGCTTTCTTT.

This clonotype was found many times. The chain couples TRBV6-5 to TRBJ2-7; 8 bases are a match to TRBD2. Germline V gene sequence: CDR1 MNHEY, CDR2 SVGAGI. V shed 2 bases and J 2 bases; nucleotides not matched to a gene: 8. The CDR3 is 16 residues long. CDR3 coding DNA: TGTGCCAGCAGTTACACCCGGGGGGGGTCGGCCTACGAGCAGTACGTC. It is translated as CASSYTRGGSAYEQYV.

This clonotype occurred many times. The rearrangement joins TRBV5-1 to TRBJ2-5; D is undetermined. V was clipped by 0 bases and J by 3 bases, with 9 bases between them. The CDR3 has 14 amino acids. The germline V gene encodes CDR1 SGHRS and CDR2 YFSETQ. The CDR3 is CASSLGSNKETQYF. CDR3 in DNA: TGCGCCAGCAGCTTGGGCTCCAACAAAGAGACCCAGTACTTC.

This clonotype appeared many times. The V call is TRBV19, the J call TRBJ1-5; D is unclear. V gave up 3 bases and J gave up 9 bases, with 12 bases separating them. CDR3 length: 13 amino acids. Germline V gene data show CDR1 as LNHDA and CDR2 as SQIVND (reference sequence). CDR3 in DNA: TGTGCCAGTAGTATTTGGCGGGCGGGGCCCCAGCATTTT. This encodes CASSIWRAGPQHF.